The 8 T cell receptor beta chains presented below share a single source sample, sequenced in a study of response to subunit inactivated influenza vaccine. TCRdb analysed the RT-PCR reads with MiXCR anew, one entry per CDR3 protein. The sample consists of around 570,000 distinct CDR3 sequences, about 8% of them appearing once. Sequencing used PBMCs from blood, obtained roughly 24 months after vaccination. The origin of the receptors is a man between 50 and 69 years old who received an inactivated influenza vaccine.

Many counts were recorded for this clonotype. One junction end disagrees with the germline gene, perhaps due to a read error. The chain recombines TRBV5-1 with TRBJ2-1; D remains ambiguous. The CDR3 runs to 13 residues. Germline V gene sequence: CDR1 SGHRS, CDR2 YFSETQ. In nucleotides, the CDR3 is TGTGCCAGCAGCTTAGGGCGGAACAATGAGCAGTTCTTC. It codes for CASSLGRNNEQFF.

This clonotype was picked up a small number of times. The V gene is TRBV12-3 or TRBV12-4, the J gene TRBJ2-3, with TRBD2 as a possible D gene (6 bases). The CDR3 runs to 14 residues. Deletions cut 6 bases from V and 4 bases from J, with 14 bases between. The CDR3 DNA reads TGTGCCAGCAGCCCTAAGGCGGGGCCAGATACGCAGTATTTT. Amino acids: CASSPKAGPDTQYF.

This sequence joins TRBV10-3 and TRBJ1-1, with 11 bases identical to TRBD1. This CDR3 region has 15 residues. Germline trimming cut 7 bases from V and 8 bases from J; bases unmatched to any gene: 12. CDR1 ENHRY and CDR2 SYGVKD come from the germline V gene. DNA for the CDR3: TGTGCCATCAACTCCGGGACAGGGGGATTCGAGGAAGCTTTCTTT. Translation gives CAINSGTGGFEEAFF.

This clonotype was recorded many times. Here the CDR3 reads CSVQWRETAGELFF. The CDR3 bases are TGCAGCGTTCAGTGGCGGGAGACGGCCGGGGAGCTGTTTTTT. This chain links TRBV29-1 with TRBJ2-2; 7 bases align to TRBD2. The CDR3 spans 14 residues. V was pared by 5 bases and J by 6 bases, with 9 bases of the junction left unmatched. The germline CDR1 and CDR2 sequences are SQVTM and ANQGSEA.

This clonotype was detected only a few times. This rearrangement joins TRBV6-2 or TRBV6-3 to TRBJ2-1; 14 bases agree with TRBD2. The germline V gene encodes CDR1 MNHEY and CDR2 SVGEGT. J gave up 4 bases and V 1 base, and 9 bases lay outside the gene matches. This CDR3 is built from 19 residues. For the CDR3, the DNA is TGTGCCAGCAGTTACTTCTCGGGGACTAGCGGGGGCCGTTACAATGAGCAGTTCTTC. Protein product: CASSYFSGTSGGRYNEQFF.

V gene TRBV4-2 combines with J gene TRBJ2-1; weak D call: TRBD1 (5 bases). Germline assignment: CDR1 LGHNA and CDR2 YNFKEQ. The CDR3 length is 13 residues. Trimming left V 0 bases short and J 9 bases short, with 9 bases between. CDR3 in amino acids: CASSQERGGEQFF. CDR3 in DNA: TGTGCCAGCAGCCAAGAAAGGGGCGGTGAGCAGTTCTTC.

This clonotype occurred a few times. J is TRBJ2-7 and V is TRBV11-2, with TRBD1 matching 9 bases. CDR1 and CDR2 from the germline V gene are SGHAT and FQNNGV. Trimming cost V 2 bases and J 6 bases; bases outside gene matches: 5. The CDR3 consists of 14 residues. The CDR3 loop is CASSLRDRVFEQYF. CDR3 coding DNA: TGTGCCAGCAGCTTACGGGACAGGGTTTTCGAGCAGTACTTC.

This clonotype showed up just a few times. The chain employs TRBV5-1 and TRBJ1-2; D ambiguous. V dropped 4 bases and J dropped 4 bases, with 17 bases sitting between them. CDR3 length: 15 residues. Germline lookup yields CDR1 SGHRS and CDR2 YFSETQ. The CDR3 region has the DNA TGCGCCAGCAGCGGCCAGGACGGAACCTCCTATGGCTACACCTTC. Translation gives CASSGQDGTSYGYTF.